This entry describes one T cell receptor beta chain. As handled by the study authors: Reference gene primer amplification gave estimated nucleated cell counts. TCRdb's table, derived via immunoSEQ multiplex PCR, lists solely in-frame clones and lacks some. V and J calls and clone size come straight from that table; D and trimming were deduced from the DNA. The sample lists roughly 200,000 clones, about 90% occurring once. These data are taken from a study of blood T cell repertoires in COVID-19. This CDR3 region has 15 residues. Trimming stripped 0 bases from V and 7 bases from J, with 13 bases between. Germline values: CDR1 LGHNA, CDR2 YSLEER. Cohort 3 recovery required two negative PCRs, clearance, or symptom resolution.

The chain carries TRBV4-3 and TRBJ2-1; D might be TRBD2 (7 bases). Specimen: PBMCs or T cells enriched from blood (not recorded which). The source is a man aged 25 to 45 who had recovered from COVID-19. CDR3: CASSQDWGGPNEQFF. The CDR3 DNA reads as TGCGCCAGCAGCCAAGATTGGGGGGGGCCGAATGAGCAGTTCTTC.